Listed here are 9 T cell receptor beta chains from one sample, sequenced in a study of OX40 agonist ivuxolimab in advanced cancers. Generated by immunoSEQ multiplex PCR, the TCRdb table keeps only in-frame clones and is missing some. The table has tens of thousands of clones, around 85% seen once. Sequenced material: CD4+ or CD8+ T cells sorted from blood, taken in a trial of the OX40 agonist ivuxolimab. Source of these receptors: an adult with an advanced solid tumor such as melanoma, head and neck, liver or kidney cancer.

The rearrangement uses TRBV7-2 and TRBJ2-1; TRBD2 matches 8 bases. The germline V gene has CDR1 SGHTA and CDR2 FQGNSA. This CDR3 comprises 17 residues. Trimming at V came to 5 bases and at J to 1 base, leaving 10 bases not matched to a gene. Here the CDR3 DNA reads TGTGCCAGCAGCCGGCCGGTGCGGGAGGTTTCCTACAATGAGCAGTTCTTC. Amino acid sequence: CASSRPVREVSYNEQFF.

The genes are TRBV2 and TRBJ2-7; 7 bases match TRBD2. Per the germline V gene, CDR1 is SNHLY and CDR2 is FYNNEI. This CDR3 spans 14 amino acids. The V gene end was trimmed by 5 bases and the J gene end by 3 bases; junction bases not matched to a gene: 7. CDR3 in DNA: TGTGCCAGCAGTCCCCCGGGGGGTTACTACGAGCAGTACTTC. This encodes CASSPPGGYYEQYF.

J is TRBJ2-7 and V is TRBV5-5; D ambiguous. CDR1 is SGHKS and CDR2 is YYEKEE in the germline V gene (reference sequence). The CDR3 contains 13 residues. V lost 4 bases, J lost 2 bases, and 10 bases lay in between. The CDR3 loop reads CASSPGLAYEQYF. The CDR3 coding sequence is TGTGCCAGCAGCCCGGGTCTCGCCTACGAGCAGTACTTC. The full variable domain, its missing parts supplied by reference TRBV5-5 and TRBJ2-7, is DAGVTQSPTHLIKTRGQQVTLRCSPISGHKSVSWYQQVLGQGPQFIFQYYEKEERGRGNFPDRFSARQFPNYSSELNVNALLLGDSALYLCASSPGLAYEQYFGPGTRLTVT.

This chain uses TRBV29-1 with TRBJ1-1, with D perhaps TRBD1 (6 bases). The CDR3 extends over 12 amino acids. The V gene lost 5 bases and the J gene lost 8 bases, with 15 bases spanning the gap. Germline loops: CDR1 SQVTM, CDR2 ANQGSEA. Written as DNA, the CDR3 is TGCAGCGTTACCGGCCGGGACAAAGAAGCTTTCTTT. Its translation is CSVTGRDKEAFF.

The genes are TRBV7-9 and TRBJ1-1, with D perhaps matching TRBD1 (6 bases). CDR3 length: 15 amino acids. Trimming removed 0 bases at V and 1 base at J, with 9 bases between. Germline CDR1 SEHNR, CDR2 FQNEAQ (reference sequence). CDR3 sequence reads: CASSLAQGRNTEAFF. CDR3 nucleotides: TGTGCCAGCAGCTTAGCGCAGGGGAGGAACACTGAAGCTTTCTTT.

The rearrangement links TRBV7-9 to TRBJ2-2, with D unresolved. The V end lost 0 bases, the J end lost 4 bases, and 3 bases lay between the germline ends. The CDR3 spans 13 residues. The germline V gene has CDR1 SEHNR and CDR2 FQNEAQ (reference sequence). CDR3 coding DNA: TGTGCCAGCAGCTTAGCCGGCACCGGGGAGCTGTTTTTT. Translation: CASSLAGTGELFF.

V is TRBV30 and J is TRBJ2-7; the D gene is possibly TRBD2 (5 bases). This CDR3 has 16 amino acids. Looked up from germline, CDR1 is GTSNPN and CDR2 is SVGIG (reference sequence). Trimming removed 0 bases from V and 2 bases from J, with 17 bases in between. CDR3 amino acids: CAWSVWAEAQPYEQYF. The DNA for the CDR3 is TGTGCCTGGAGTGTTTGGGCGGAGGCCCAGCCCTACGAGCAGTACTTC.

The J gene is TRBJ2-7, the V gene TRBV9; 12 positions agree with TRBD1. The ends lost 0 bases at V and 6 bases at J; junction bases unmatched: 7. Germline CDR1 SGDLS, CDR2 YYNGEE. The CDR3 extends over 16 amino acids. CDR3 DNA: TGTGCCAGCAGCGTAGATATCGGGACAGGGGGCGGCGAGCAGTACTTC. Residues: CASSVDIGTGGGEQYF.

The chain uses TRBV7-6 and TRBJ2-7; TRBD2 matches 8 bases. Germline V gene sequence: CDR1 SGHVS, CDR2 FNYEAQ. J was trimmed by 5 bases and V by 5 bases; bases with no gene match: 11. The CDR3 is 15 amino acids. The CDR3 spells CASSPRLAPADEQYF. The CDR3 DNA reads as TGTGCCAGCAGCCCGAGACTAGCGCCCGCGGACGAGCAGTACTTC.